This T cell receptor (beta chain) is drawn from a study of STAT3 mutations in large granular lymphocyte leukemia. V lost 5 bases and J lost 3; bases outside the gene matches: 11. Germline assignment: CDR1 SGHDN and CDR2 FVKESK. This CDR3 region has 16 residues. Overall study findings and caveats: At least one immunodominant TCR beta clonotype appeared in every T-cell large granular lymphocyte leukemia patient. Sampling intervals varied between patients and samples.

Produced via immunoSEQ multiplex PCR; TCRdb's table is partial and in-frame only. The sample yields about 10,000 clones, around 90% seen once. As to this clone: Its antigen is still unknown.

The gene calls are TRBV14 and TRBJ2-3, with 7 bases matching TRBD2. Sequencing was carried out using peripheral blood mononuclear cells. The sequence came from a man between 60 and 75 years old with T-cell large granular lymphocyte leukemia. Some clones in this sample may be carry-over from other donors' samples. The CDR3: CASSTRGGSLTDTQYF. DNA of the CDR3: TGTGCCAGCAGCACCCGCGGCGGGAGTCTGACAGATACGCAGTATTTT.